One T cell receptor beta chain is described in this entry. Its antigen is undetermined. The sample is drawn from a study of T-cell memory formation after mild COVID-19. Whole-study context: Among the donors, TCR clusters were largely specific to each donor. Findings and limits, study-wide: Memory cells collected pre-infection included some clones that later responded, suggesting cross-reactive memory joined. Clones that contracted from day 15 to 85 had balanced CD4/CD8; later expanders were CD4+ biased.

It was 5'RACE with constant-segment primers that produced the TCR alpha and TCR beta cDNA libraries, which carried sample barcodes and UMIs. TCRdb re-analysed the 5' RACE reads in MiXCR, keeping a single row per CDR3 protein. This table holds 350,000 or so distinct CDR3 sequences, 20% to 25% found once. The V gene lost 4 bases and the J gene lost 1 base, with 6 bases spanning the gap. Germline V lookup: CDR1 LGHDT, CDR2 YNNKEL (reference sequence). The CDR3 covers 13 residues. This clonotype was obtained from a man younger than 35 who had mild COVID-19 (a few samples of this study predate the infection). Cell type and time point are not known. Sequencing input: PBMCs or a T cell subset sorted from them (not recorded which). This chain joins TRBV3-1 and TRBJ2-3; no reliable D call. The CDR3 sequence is CASSRPGTDTQYF. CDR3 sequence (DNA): TGTGCCAGCAGCCGCCCAGGCACAGATACGCAGTATTTT.